The 10 T cell receptor beta chains below all came from one sample that was sequenced in a study of blood T cells in healthy people across ages. The use of a sample-barcoded 5' primer and a J-beta primer mix characterized a second PCR of 7 to 11 cycles. TCRdb processed the 5' RACE reads anew with MiXCR; each CDR3 protein has one entry. The sample yields about 1 million distinct CDR3 sequences, 20% to 25% seen once. Separately, the same data were catalogued under a study of T cells of mothers and their children.

The specimen was blood. The receptors were gathered from a girl aged 2-10 years in good health.

The chain has TRBV12-5 and TRBJ2-5; 7 nucleotides align to TRBD1. V shed 6 bases and J 5 bases; nucleotides not matched to a gene: 9. Germline V CDR1 and CDR2: LGHNT, FRNRAP. This CDR3 comprises 14 residues. The CDR3 is CASGPHRGRETQYF. The CDR3 nucleotides are TGTGCTAGTGGCCCTCACAGGGGTAGGGAGACCCAGTACTTC. Complete variable domain (other parts from reference TRBV12-5 and TRBJ2-5): DARVTQTPRHKVTEMGQEVTMRCQPILGHNTVFWYRQTMMQGLELLAYFRNRAPLDDSGMPKDRFSAEMPDATLATLKIQPSEPRDSAVYFCASGPHRGRETQYFGPGTRLLVL.

In this sample, this clonotype turned up a few times. The chain has TRBV5-1 and TRBJ2-1, with unresolved D. Trimming left V 3 bases short and J 6 bases short, with 4 bases between. Germline lookup yields CDR1 SGHRS and CDR2 YFSETQ. CDR3 length: 11 amino acids. DNA of the CDR3: TGCGCCAGCAGCTGGACCAATGAGCAGTTCTTC. This sequence encodes CASSWTNEQFF. Full variable domain (remainder filled in from reference TRBV5-1 and TRBJ2-1): KAGVTQTPRYLIKTRGQQVTLSCSPISGHRSVSWYQQTPGQGLQFLFEYFSETQRNKGNFPGRFSGRQFSNSRSEMNVSTLELGDSALYLCASSWTNEQFFGPGTRLTVL.

This chain connects TRBV29-1 to TRBJ1-2, with D tentatively TRBD1 (6 bases). Germline V lookup: CDR1 SQVTM, CDR2 ANQGSEA. The CDR3 has 12 amino acids. The ends were cut back, 4 bases at V and 3 bases at J, with 9 bases in the middle. CDR3 coding DNA: TGCAGCGTTGTGGGGGCAGACTATGGCTACACCTTC. It codes for CSVVGADYGYTF. Combining the CDR3 with reference TRBV29-1 and TRBJ1-2 gives the whole variable domain SAVISQKPSRDICQRGTSLTIQCQVDSQVTMMFWYRQQPGQSLTLIATANQGSEATYESGFVIDKFPISRPNLTFSTLTVSNMSPEDSSIYLCSVVGADYGYTFGSGTRLTVV.

V gene TRBV4-2 combines with J gene TRBJ1-2; 9 positions agree with TRBD1. This CDR3 is built from 18 residues. CDR1 and CDR2 (germline): LGHNA, YNFKEQ. The junction had 15 bases not matched to a gene; V was cut back by 2 bases and J by 5 bases. CDR3 sequence: CASSQQDSGTGSFYGYTF. The DNA for the CDR3 is TGTGCCAGCAGCCAACAAGATAGTGGGACAGGGAGCTTTTATGGCTACACCTTC.

The CDR3, as DNA: TGTGCCAGCAGTTACCTAGGATCAGGGAACGGCTACACCTTC. Residues: CASSYLGSGNGYTF. V usage is TRBV6-5 and J usage is TRBJ1-2, with D possibly being TRBD1 (5 bases). Trimming left V 2 bases short and J 8 bases short, with 15 bases between. This CDR3 contains 14 residues. Germline CDR1 and CDR2: MNHEY and SVGAGI.

This chain joins TRBV29-1 and TRBJ2-1; D gene uncertain. With 1 base removed from V and 6 bases from J, the gap between germline ends came to 19 bases. The CDR3 sequence is 16 residues long. Germline assignment: CDR1 SQVTM and CDR2 ANQGSEA. The CDR3 DNA follows: TGCAGCGTTGAAGGCCTTTTTGGCCCGAACGGCAATGAGCAGTTCTTC. Translation: CSVEGLFGPNGNEQFF.

V usage is TRBV20-1 and J usage is TRBJ2-1; 10 bases line up with TRBD2. The J call could be wrong; TRBJ2-7 is a better fit for the DNA end. Germline-derived CDR1 and CDR2 are DFQATT and SNEGSKA (reference sequence). The CDR3 is 14 amino acids. The CDR3 loop is CSASLSGRYGEQYF. The CDR3 bases are TGCAGTGCTAGCCTTAGCGGGAGGTACGGGGAGCAGTACTTC.

The chain employs TRBV7-9 and TRBJ2-3, with 7 nucleotides matching TRBD1. The J segment lost 0 bases and the V segment lost 5 bases, leaving 5 bases of the junction unmatched. In germline, CDR1 is SEHNR, CDR2 FQNEAQ (reference sequence). CDR3 size: 15 residues. In DNA form, the CDR3 reads TGTGCCAGCAGCCCGAGGGGGCAAAGCACAGATACGCAGTATTTT. It is translated as CASSPRGQSTDTQYF.

The sample holds a few counts of this clonotype. The chain joins TRBV5-4 to TRBJ2-7, with 13 bases aligning to TRBD2. The CDR3 extends over 17 amino acids. V shed 4 bases and J 3 bases; nucleotides not matched to a gene: 10. CDR1 and CDR2 from the germline V gene are SGHNT and YYREEE (reference sequence). The CDR3 sequence is CASSPHGLAGDRYEQYF. CDR3 bases: TGTGCCAGCAGCCCTCACGGACTAGCGGGAGACCGCTACGAGCAGTACTTC.

V gene TRBV7-2 combines with J gene TRBJ1-3; no firm D call. V gave up 4 bases and J gave up 11 bases, with 21 bases separating them. This CDR3 is 15 amino acids long. Germline V gene sequence: CDR1 SGHTA, CDR2 FQGNSA. The CDR3 DNA sequence: TGTGCCAGCAGCTCAGCAGTTCAAGGAGGGTGGGCCATATATTTT. Translated, it gives CASSSAVQGGWAIYF.